The clone carrying this TCR beta chain has at least ten counts. The antigen is undetermined. Germline CDR1 is LGHDT and CDR2 is YNNKEL (reference sequence). V was cut by 3 bases and J by 9 bases, with 20 bases left in between. The CDR3 spans 15 residues. The authors' processing: Building a distant-metastasis classifier for papillary thyroid cancer drew on CDR3 differences across clinicopathological groups. TCRdb reprocessed the PCR reads using MiXCR. TCRdb, not the original authors, processed these V and J calls. The sample has 31,000 or so clones, approximately 17% seen once. The sample is drawn from a study of metastatic and nonmetastatic thyroid tumors. As for the study in general: Repertoire comparisons spanned blood and tumor or nodule tissue from malignant and benign thyroid patients. General study points: Compared with benign nodules, malignant thyroid tumors were reported to have significantly higher TCR beta diversity in both blood and tumor.

No treatment had been given to any patient before thyroid surgery. The specimen was blood. The rearrangement uses TRBV3-1 and TRBJ2-5, with D maybe TRBD2 (6 bases). The TCR was taken from a female donor with papillary thyroid cancer or a benign thyroid nodule (not recorded which). Some clones in this sample may be carry-over from other donors' samples. The CDR3 DNA follows: TGTGCCAGCAGCCACCCAATGCGGGGCCAGACGGCCCAGTACTTC. As protein: CASSHPMRGQTAQYF.